What follows are 28 T cell receptor beta chains derived from one specimen sequenced in a study of T cell responses to AZD1222 COVID-19 vaccine. Using immunoSEQ multiplex PCR, the repertoire was profiled, and TCRdb retains in-frame clones only, with some absent. The sample shows more than 140,000 clones, approximately 88% of them seen only once. The sequenced sample was peripheral blood, obtained on day 0 of AZD1222 vaccination. All receptors come from an adult in good health.

The chain recombines TRBV6-1 with TRBJ2-7; 9 nucleotides agree with TRBD2. CDR3 length: 14 residues. Germline V gene data show CDR1 as MNHNS and CDR2 as SASEGT. Trimming cost V 6 bases and J 5 bases; bases outside gene matches: 8. This CDR3 is CASSRLAGAHEQYF. DNA of the CDR3: TGTGCCAGCAGCCGCTTAGCGGGAGCCCACGAGCAGTACTTC.

The chain has TRBV5-6 and TRBJ2-2; D remains unclear. The CDR3 length is 14 residues. Looked up from germline, CDR1 is SGHDT and CDR2 is YYEEEE. The ends were cut back, 2 bases at V and 2 bases at J, with 7 bases in the middle. The CDR3 region has the DNA TGTGCCAGCAGCTTCCAACACAACACCGGGGAGCTGTTTTTT. Its translation is CASSFQHNTGELFF.

This chain links TRBV6-5 with TRBJ2-1, with TRBD2 matching 11 bases. Germline V gives CDR1 MNHEY, CDR2 SVGAGI. V was pared by 1 base and J by 9 bases, with 8 bases of the junction left unmatched. This CDR3 is built from 16 residues. As DNA, the CDR3 is TGTGCCAGCAGTTACTTCGCTAGCGGGAGGTCGGGTGAGCAGTTCTTC. Its translation: CASSYFASGRSGEQFF.

This clone was observed once. The chain carries TRBV19 and TRBJ2-6; tentative D call: TRBD1 (5 bases). With 6 bases removed from V and 0 bases from J, the gap between germline ends came to 6 bases. Looked up from germline, CDR1 is LNHDA and CDR2 is SQIVND (reference sequence). The CDR3 sequence is 14 residues long. The CDR3 region has the DNA TGTGCCAGTAGGGGGCTCTCTGGGGCCAACGTCCTGACTTTC. Amino acids: CASRGLSGANVLTF.

V and J are TRBV30 and TRBJ1-1, with D unclear. This CDR3 contains 19 residues. Germline V gene sequence: CDR1 GTSNPN, CDR2 SVGIG (reference sequence). V was clipped by 2 bases and J by 1 base, with 26 bases between them. The CDR3 reads CAWSPSPGSLRWANTEAFF. CDR3 nucleotides: TGTGCCTGGAGTCCTTCGCCCGGGTCTCTTAGATGGGCGAACACTGAAGCTTTCTTT.

The gene calls are TRBV3-1 (or the pseudogene TRBV3-2) and TRBJ1-2, with 9 nucleotides matching TRBD1. J lost 8 bases, V lost 3 bases, and 10 bases had no gene match. Germline CDR1 and CDR2: LGHDT and YNNKEL (reference sequence). This CDR3 comprises 15 residues. CDR3 amino acids: CASSHDRTGVSGYTF. CDR3 DNA: TGTGCCAGCAGCCACGATAGGACAGGGGTGAGCGGCTACACCTTC.

This clone was seen a handful of times. This chain uses TRBV15 with TRBJ1-6, with 9 bases fitting TRBD1. In germline, CDR1 is LNHNV, CDR2 YYDKDF (reference sequence). The CDR3 covers 14 residues. J lost 6 bases, V lost 3 bases, and 0 bases had no gene match. CDR3 DNA sequence: TGTGCCACCAGCAGGGGACAGGGTAATTCACCCCTCCACTTT. As protein: CATSRGQGNSPLHF.

The chain recombines TRBV27 with TRBJ2-7; D not certain. The germline V gene encodes CDR1 MNHEY and CDR2 SMNVEV (reference sequence). CDR3 length: 15 amino acids. The ends were cut back, 3 bases at V and 0 bases at J, with 12 bases in the middle. This chain's CDR3 is CASSLVGLSSYEQYF. In DNA form, the CDR3 reads TGTGCCAGCAGTTTGGTAGGCCTTAGCTCCTACGAGCAGTACTTC.

The chain uses TRBV5-6 and TRBJ2-5; D may be TRBD2 (5 bases). V was clipped by 2 bases and J by 2 bases, with 16 bases between them. The CDR3 extends over 16 amino acids. CDR1 and CDR2 from the germline V gene are SGHDT and YYEEEE. The CDR3 region is CASSLLASGIQETQYF. The CDR3, as DNA: TGTGCCAGCAGCTTATTGGCCAGCGGAATACAAGAGACCCAGTACTTC.

The genes are TRBV19 and TRBJ2-6, with a weak D call TRBD1 (5 bases). With 5 bases removed from V and 0 bases from J, the gap between germline ends came to 14 bases. Germline assignment: CDR1 LNHDA and CDR2 SQIVND (reference sequence). This CDR3 contains 17 residues. The DNA of the CDR3 is TGTGCCAGTAGTGCACGGCCAGGGATCTCTGGGGCCAACGTCCTGACTTTC. It codes for CASSARPGISGANVLTF.

The V gene is TRBV5-4, the J gene TRBJ2-7; 7 bases line up with TRBD1. Per germline, CDR1 SGHNT and CDR2 YYREEE (reference sequence). With 4 bases clipped from V and 4 bases from J, the junction kept 8 bases outside the gene matches. The CDR3 has 14 amino acids. The CDR3 DNA reads TGTGCCAGCAGCGTCGGGACAGACCCTTACGAGCAGTACTTC. Translated, it gives CASSVGTDPYEQYF.

In this sample, this clone turned up once. The rearrangement joins TRBV7-5 to TRBJ1-1; whether TRBD1, the table's D call, matches the DNA was not checked. TRBV7-5 is labeled a pseudogene. This CDR3 comprises 13 residues. The CDR3 protein is CARSRDRLIGAFF. CDR3 DNA: TGTGCCAGAAGCAGAGACAGGCTTATTGGAGCTTTCTTT.

A single count supports this clone. V usage is TRBV6-5 and J usage is TRBJ2-5, with 7 bases that match TRBD1. The CDR3 is made up of 14 amino acids. Germline loops: CDR1 MNHEY, CDR2 SVGAGI. The V gene end was trimmed by 5 bases and the J gene end by 4 bases; junction bases not matched to a gene: 7. CDR3 region: CASSRDRPGETQYF. CDR3 DNA sequence: TGTGCCAGCAGTAGGGACAGACCGGGAGAGACCCAGTACTTC.

The chain links TRBV15 to TRBJ1-1; the D is unclear. Trimming pared 1 base from V and 1 base from J, leaving 10 bases between. Germline V gene sequence: CDR1 LNHNV, CDR2 YYDKDF (reference sequence). The CDR3 runs 15 residues. This chain's CDR3 is CATSRGRHPNTEAFF. The DNA of the CDR3 is TGTGCCACCAGCAGAGGTAGACACCCGAACACTGAAGCTTTCTTT.

The gene calls are TRBV15 and TRBJ2-4, with 8 positions matching TRBD1. The CDR3 consists of 16 residues. V gave up 3 bases and J gave up 4 bases; unmatched junction bases: 8. Germline CDR1 and CDR2: LNHNV and YYDKDF (reference sequence). This CDR3 is CATSRDDRGRKNIQYF. As DNA, the CDR3 is TGTGCCACCAGCAGGGACGACAGGGGCCGGAAAAACATTCAGTACTTC.

The chain combines TRBV19 with TRBJ2-1; TRBD1 agrees at 9 bases. The CDR3 spans 14 residues. V shed 7 bases and J 6 bases; nucleotides not matched to a gene: 7. Germline CDR1 reads LNHDA; CDR2 reads SQIVND (reference sequence). The CDR3 nucleotides are TGTGCCAGTATCGGACAGGGGCCCGCCAATGAGCAGTTCTTC. Its translation: CASIGQGPANEQFF.

The chain employs TRBV18 and TRBJ2-2, with TRBD1 matching 7 bases. Trimming cost V 3 bases and J 4 bases; bases outside gene matches: 11. The CDR3 is made up of 17 amino acids. The V gene's germline CDR1 is KGHSH and CDR2 LQKENI. The CDR3 region has the DNA TGTGCCAGCTCACCCCAGAGGACAGGTCGATCCACCGGGGAGCTGTTTTTT. Translated: CASSPQRTGRSTGELFF.

The CDR3 region has the DNA TGTGCCAGCAGCACCCGACAGGGGGCGGATCTTTGGACCCATGCCTACGAGCAGTACTTC. This translates into CASSTRQGADLWTHAYEQYF. The V call is TRBV21-1, the J call TRBJ2-7; TRBD1, as called in the table, went unchecked against the DNA. TRBV21-1 represents a pseudogene. The CDR3 totals 20 residues.

Of note for this clone: Distinct nucleotide sequences in the sample also encode this CDR3. The chain couples TRBV29-1 to TRBJ2-1; 12 nucleotides agree with TRBD2. Germline-derived CDR1 and CDR2 are SQVTM and ANQGSEA. Trimming took 7 bases from V and 4 from J; bases not matched to a gene: 2. The CDR3 has 13 residues. CDR3 sequence: CSAGTSGYNEQFF. CDR3 sequence (DNA): TGCAGCGCTGGGACTAGCGGGTACAATGAGCAGTTCTTC.

This rearrangement joins TRBV6-5 to TRBJ2-7; TRBD2 aligns across 9 bases. Germline lookup yields CDR1 MNHEY and CDR2 SVGAGI. CDR3 length: 15 residues. V was clipped by 6 bases and J by 4 bases; unmatched bases: 10. The CDR3 spells CASRAQTSGGYEQYF. The CDR3 coding sequence is TGTGCCAGCAGGGCCCAGACTAGCGGAGGATACGAGCAGTACTTC.

The V gene is TRBV5-4, the J gene TRBJ2-2; no firm D call. The CDR3 length is 15 residues. Germline V gene data show CDR1 as SGHNT and CDR2 as YYREEE (reference sequence). With 1 base removed from V and 5 bases from J, the gap between germline ends came to 12 bases. The CDR3 sequence: CASSLLRAGTGELFF. The CDR3 DNA is TGTGCCAGCAGCTTGCTACGGGCAGGAACCGGGGAGCTGTTTTTT.

This chain joins TRBV9 and TRBJ1-2; 8 positions match TRBD1. CDR1 and CDR2 from the germline V gene are SGDLS and YYNGEE. The CDR3 length is 15 residues. The trim removed 2 bases at V and 0 bases at J, leaving 3 bases unmatched. CDR3 amino acids: CASSVSGGTNYGYTF. The CDR3 DNA reads as TGTGCCAGCAGCGTTTCAGGGGGCACTAACTATGGCTACACCTTC.

The J gene is TRBJ1-2, the V gene TRBV6-5; D is uncertain. The germline V and J ends were trimmed by 8 bases and 7 bases, with 23 bases remaining between them. This CDR3 comprises 15 residues. Germline lookup yields CDR1 MNHEY and CDR2 SVGAGI. CDR3 nucleotide sequence: TGTGCCAGCTCCTCTACGGTACGGTCGCAACGTGGCTACACCTTC. Translation: CASSSTVRSQRGYTF.

The chain employs TRBV28 and TRBJ1-3; D remains ambiguous. V lost 2 bases to trimming and J lost 0 bases, with 5 bases between them. The CDR3 covers 14 residues. Looked up from germline, CDR1 is MDHEN and CDR2 is SYDVKM. CDR3 DNA sequence: TGTGCCAGCAGTTTACGCAGCTCTGGAAACACCATATATTTT. Translated, it gives CASSLRSSGNTIYF.

V is TRBV28 and J is TRBJ1-5; D is uncertain. Germline V gene data show CDR1 as MDHEN and CDR2 as SYDVKM. The V end lost 5 bases, the J end lost 1 base, and 12 bases lay between the germline ends. CDR3 size: 15 residues. CDR3 sequence (DNA): TGTGCCAGCAGTCGACCAGGACCCAGCAATCAGCCCCAGCATTTT. Its protein product is CASSRPGPSNQPQHF.

This chain connects TRBV9 to TRBJ2-1, with D possibly TRBD2 on 6 matching bases. The V gene lost 4 bases and the J gene lost 4 bases, with 15 bases spanning the gap. The CDR3 has 15 residues. From germline, CDR1 is SGDLS and CDR2 YYNGEE. The CDR3 sequence: CASSRAGLSYNEQFF. CDR3 sequence (DNA): TGTGCCAGCAGCCGCGCGGGACTGTCGTACAATGAGCAGTTCTTC. Filled out from reference TRBV9 and TRBJ2-1, the complete variable domain reads DSGVTQTPKHLITATGQRVTLRCSPRSGDLSVYWYQQSLDQGLQFLIQYYNGEERAKGNILERFSAQQFPDLHSELNLSSLELGDSALYFCASSRAGLSYNEQFFGPGTRLTVL.

The sample holds a few counts of this clone. V is TRBV4-3 and J is TRBJ1-2, with TRBD1 matching over 7 bases. Germline loops: CDR1 LGHNA, CDR2 YSLEER. CDR3 length equals 14 residues. V was pared by 3 bases and J by 4 bases, with 5 bases of the junction left unmatched. CDR3 nucleotides: TGCGCCAGCAGCCAGGGGGGGACAGCCTATGGCTACACCTTC. It yields the protein CASSQGGTAYGYTF.

The chain employs TRBV4-1 and TRBJ1-4; possible D gene TRBD1, 5 bases. Trimming pared 3 bases from V and 7 bases from J, leaving 15 bases between. The CDR3 runs to 15 residues. Germline V gene lookup returns CDR1 MGHRA and CDR2 YSYEKL. The CDR3 region is CASSQTQGRGEKLFF. The CDR3 nucleotides read TGCGCCAGCAGCCAGACGCAGGGAAGAGGTGAAAAACTGTTTTTT.